The 26 T cell receptor beta chains in this list originate from one sample, sequenced in a study of blood T cells in healthy people across ages (dated by TCRdb to the mid-2010s). Library preparation employed 5' RACE. The instrument was an Illumina HiSeq 2500. A second PCR of 7 to 11 cycles was performed with a sample-barcoded 5' primer and a J-beta primer mix. TCRdb redid the processing of the public reads, applying fastp at Q25 and MiXCR, and retained in-frame beta chains. CDR3 protein sequences are deduplicated, and each keeps its most common genes and DNA. Across this sample there are 650,000 or so distinct CDR3 sequences, with about 50% seen only once. The top ten hold approximately 13% of the sample. Sequencing was performed on blood. Receptor source: a woman of 80 years or more in good health.

This clonotype was counted only a few times. The chain links TRBV14 to TRBJ1-2; D is ambiguous. CDR1 is SGHDN and CDR2 is FVKESK in the germline V gene. This CDR3 has 13 amino acids. V shed 2 bases and J shed 2 bases, with 6 bases lying between them. The CDR3: CASSQQANYGYTF. CDR3 DNA sequence: TGTGCCAGCAGCCAACAGGCGAACTATGGCTACACCTTC.

To note about this clonotype: One end of the junction varies from germline; a read error may be responsible. This chain connects TRBV3-1 to TRBJ2-3; D perhaps matches TRBD2 (6 bases). The V gene's germline CDR1 is LGHDT and CDR2 YNNKEL (reference sequence). The CDR3 is made up of 14 amino acids. This CDR3 is CANSQAPSADTQYF. The CDR3 bases are TGTGCCAACAGCCAAGCCCCTAGCGCAGATACGCAGTATTTT.

There are many counts of this clonotype. The chain employs TRBV7-9 and TRBJ2-3, with D possibly TRBD2 on 5 matching bases. The CDR3 has 16 residues. V was clipped by 4 bases and J by 1 base, with 15 bases between them. CDR1 and CDR2 (germline): SEHNR, FQNEAQ (reference sequence). CDR3 loop: CASSSTRTLRTDTQYF. Here the CDR3 DNA reads TGTGCCAGCAGCTCTACCCGGACTCTCCGCACAGATACGCAGTATTTT.

The chain uses TRBV7-2 and TRBJ1-5; no clear D. V was shortened by 5 bases and J by 13 bases, with 15 bases between the two germline ends. Germline values: CDR1 SGHTA, CDR2 FQGNSA. The CDR3 is made up of 12 amino acids. CDR3 sequence: CASSHPTGKQHF. In nucleotides, the CDR3 is TGTGCCAGCAGCCACCCGACCGGGAAACAGCATTTT. The full variable domain, in which reference TRBV7-2 and TRBJ1-5 provide the parts outside the CDR3, is GAGVSQSPSNKVTEKGKDVELRCDPISGHTALYWYRQSLGQGLEFLIYFQGNSAPDKSGLPSDRFSAERTGGSVSTLTIQRTQQEDSAVYLCASSHPTGKQHFGDGTRLSIL.

This clonotype was seen repeatedly, ten times or more. This sequence may be a read error, since a much larger clone differs from it by one base. The V call is TRBV29-1, the J call TRBJ1-2, with 8 bases lining up with TRBD1. This CDR3 has 14 amino acids. CDR1 and CDR2 from the germline V gene are SQVTM and ANQGSEA. Here the CDR3 DNA reads TGCAGCTATTCAAAGCCGGGACAGGTCTATGCCTACACCTTC. Residues: CSYSKPGQVYAYTF.

This clonotype was counted at least ten times. This chain connects TRBV5-1 to TRBJ1-4; weak D call: TRBD1 (5 bases). V was shortened by 0 bases and J by 8 bases, with 14 bases between the two germline ends. This CDR3 comprises 15 residues. In germline, CDR1 is SGHRS, CDR2 YFSETQ. CDR3: CASSLVGGIREKLFF. For the CDR3, the DNA is TGCGCCAGCAGCTTGGTTGGGGGAATAAGGGAAAAACTGTTTTTT.

The rearrangement joins TRBV2 to TRBJ2-7, with TRBD2 matching 11 bases. There are 12 residues in the CDR3. V was pared by 10 bases and J by 1 base, with 0 bases of the junction left unmatched. Germline lookup yields CDR1 SNHLY and CDR2 FYNNEI. The CDR3, as DNA: TGTGCCACTAGCGGGAGGTCCTACGAGCAGTACTTC. Encoded protein: CATSGRSYEQYF. Complete variable domain (other parts from reference TRBV2 and TRBJ2-7): EPEVTQTPSHQVTQMGQEVILRCVPISNHLYFYWYRQILGQKVEFLVSFYNNEISEKSEIFDDQFSVERPDGSNFTLKIRSTKLEDSAMYFCATSGRSYEQYFGPGTRLTVT.

Details on this clonotype: A much larger clone differs by one base, so this may be a read error. This chain's CDR3 is CAGSLRTRGNEQFF. CDR3 DNA sequence: TGCGCCGGCAGCCTCCGGACTAGGGGCAATGAGCAGTTCTTC. This sequence joins TRBV4-1 and TRBJ2-1; 7 bases align to TRBD2. The CDR3 is 14 residues long. Per germline, CDR1 MGHRA and CDR2 YSYEKL.

This clonotype has at least ten counts. This CDR3 reads CSARAGQSLIETQYF. The CDR3 DNA is TGCAGTGCTAGAGCGGGACAGTCTTTAATCGAGACCCAGTACTTC. The chain carries TRBV20-1 and TRBJ2-5, with TRBD1 matching over 7 bases. V lost 1 base to trimming and J lost 5 bases; unmatched junction nucleotides: 10. Germline V gene data show CDR1 as DFQATT and CDR2 as SNEGSKA (reference sequence). This CDR3 has 15 residues.

The rearrangement links TRBV29-1 to TRBJ2-3; D not certain. The germline V gene encodes CDR1 SQVTM and CDR2 ANQGSEA. The CDR3 consists of 12 residues. With 2 bases removed from V and 4 bases from J, the gap between germline ends came to 7 bases. DNA for the CDR3: TGCAGCGTTGAATCACGGCCAGATACGCAGTATTTT. It codes for CSVESRPDTQYF.

There are a few counts of this clonotype. The chain combines TRBV7-2 with TRBJ2-1, with 7 bases matching TRBD2. CDR1 and CDR2 from the germline V gene are SGHTA and FQGNSA. V dropped 5 bases and J dropped 4; count of bases not matched to a gene: 8. This CDR3 region has 15 residues. As DNA, the CDR3 is TGTGCCAGCAGCCCCGGGGATAGCGGGTACAATGAGCAGTTCTTC. This translates into CASSPGDSGYNEQFF.

The J gene is TRBJ1-2, the V gene TRBV9, with D unresolved. The CDR3 has 14 residues. CDR1 and CDR2 (germline): SGDLS, YYNGEE. The V end was cut by 2 bases, the J end by 7 bases, with 15 bases between. The CDR3 protein is CASSVEGGLGGYTF. For the CDR3, the DNA is TGTGCCAGCAGCGTCGAGGGAGGGCTCGGTGGCTACACCTTC.

Notes on this clonotype: Since a much larger clone is just one base distant, this may be a read error. V gene TRBV9 combines with J gene TRBJ2-1, with 13 bases aligning to TRBD2. The germline V gene encodes CDR1 SGDLS and CDR2 YYNGEE. The CDR3 spans 18 residues. This CDR3 is CASSYRTSGSVDYNGQFF. In nucleotides, the CDR3 is TGTGCCAGCAGCTATCGGACTAGCGGGAGCGTGGACTACAATGGGCAGTTCTTC.

The gene calls are TRBV6-6 and TRBJ2-1, with 9 nucleotides matching TRBD2. Germline V lookup: CDR1 MNHNY, CDR2 SVGAGI (reference sequence). CDR3 length equals 16 residues. After removal of 0 bases from V and 8 bases from J, the junction contained 8 bases not matched to a gene. In DNA form, the CDR3 reads TGTGCCAGCAGTTACTCCGCTGGCGGGGGGGCCTATGAGCAGTTCTTC. Amino acids: CASSYSAGGGAYEQFF.

CDR3 nucleotides: TGCAGTGCTGCGCCTAGCGGGAGGGCCCCGGACACCGGGGAGCTGTTTTTT. Protein product: CSAAPSGRAPDTGELFF. The chain links TRBV20-1 to TRBJ2-2; 12 bases agree with TRBD2. V lost 5 bases, J lost 3 bases, and 10 bases stayed unmatched. The CDR3 has 17 residues. Germline V gene sequence: CDR1 DFQATT, CDR2 SNEGSKA (reference sequence).

This chain connects TRBV5-1 to TRBJ2-1; 14 positions agree with TRBD2. This CDR3 has 15 amino acids. V lost 2 bases, J lost 7 bases, and 2 bases stayed unmatched. Per the germline V gene, CDR1 is SGHRS and CDR2 is YFSETQ. CDR3 nucleotide sequence: TGCGCCAGCAGCTTCGGACTAGCGGGGGGAAATGAGCAGTTCTTC. It is translated as CASSFGLAGGNEQFF.

V gene TRBV6-1 combines with J gene TRBJ2-7; 8 bases align to TRBD1. CDR1 is MNHNS, CDR2 SASEGT, per germline. The CDR3 contains 14 residues. The junction had 7 bases not matched to a gene; V was cut back by 3 bases and J by 6 bases. The CDR3 loop reads CASSDQGAATEQYF. DNA for the CDR3: TGTGCCAGCAGTGATCAGGGGGCCGCCACCGAGCAGTACTTC.

CDR3 sequence reads: CSVQKDLQETQYF. DNA of the CDR3: TGCAGCGTTCAGAAGGACCTCCAAGAGACCCAGTACTTC. This chain uses TRBV29-1 with TRBJ2-5; no clear D. V shed 5 bases and J shed 1 base, with 11 bases lying between them. Germline-derived CDR1 and CDR2 are SQVTM and ANQGSEA. This CDR3 contains 13 residues.

There are many counts of this clonotype. The genes are TRBV28 and TRBJ2-5; 7 nucleotides align to TRBD2. Germline assignment: CDR1 MDHEN and CDR2 SYDVKM. The CDR3 runs 14 residues. Trimming at V came to 4 bases and at J to 5 bases, leaving 7 bases not matched to a gene. The CDR3 bases are TGTGCCAGCAGTTCCGGGGACTATTCGGAGACCCAGTACTTC. Encoded protein: CASSSGDYSETQYF.

A note on this clonotype: A read error may be the cause here, since a much bigger clone is one base away. This chain joins TRBV20-1 and TRBJ2-1; the D gene could be TRBD1 or TRBD2 (6 bases each). The length of the CDR3 is 16 residues. Trimming removed 4 bases from V and 4 bases from J, with 20 bases in between. CDR1 is DFQATT, CDR2 SNEGSKA, per germline (reference sequence). The CDR3 bases are TGCAGTGCTACGAAGCGGCGCGGGACATCATACAATGAGCAGTTCTTC. It yields the protein CSATKRRGTSYNEQFF.

In its sample, this clonotype was seen many times. J is TRBJ2-3 and V is TRBV29-1, with D perhaps matching TRBD2 (6 bases). The CDR3 is 14 residues long. Per the germline V gene, CDR1 is SQVTM and CDR2 is ANQGSEA. Trimming took off 2 bases at V and 11 bases at J, with 20 bases between the two ends. The CDR3 loop is CSVERDSPQGGQYF. CDR3 sequence (DNA): TGCAGCGTTGAACGAGACAGTCCCCAGGGAGGGCAGTATTTT.

The chain carries TRBV9 and TRBJ2-3; TRBD1 agrees at 9 bases. The CDR3 has 20 amino acids. J lost 1 base, V lost 0 bases, and 15 bases had no gene match. Per the germline V gene, CDR1 is SGDLS and CDR2 is YYNGEE. This chain's CDR3 is CASSVVGGQGKKNGTDTQYF. DNA for the CDR3: TGTGCCAGCAGCGTAGTAGGGGGACAGGGTAAAAAAAACGGCACAGATACGCAGTATTTT. Using reference TRBV9 and TRBJ2-3 for the parts outside the CDR3, the full variable domain is DSGVTQTPKHLITATGQRVTLRCSPRSGDLSVYWYQQSLDQGLQFLIQYYNGEERAKGNILERFSAQQFPDLHSELNLSSLELGDSALYFCASSVVGGQGKKNGTDTQYFGPGTRLTVL.

The count of this clonotype is one. J is TRBJ2-1 and V is TRBV6-2 or TRBV6-3; TRBD2 matches 7 bases. This CDR3 has 15 residues. Germline lookup yields CDR1 MNHEY and CDR2 SVGEGT. J gave up 4 bases and V 7 bases, and 10 bases lay outside the gene matches. The CDR3 DNA sequence: TGTGCCAGCAATCCAGCGGGGTTAAGGTACAATGAGCAGTTCTTC. Encoded protein: CASNPAGLRYNEQFF.

The chain employs TRBV21-1 and TRBJ1-1; TRBD1, as called in the table, went unchecked against the DNA. TRBV21-1 is annotated as a pseudogene. The CDR3 has 15 amino acids. CDR3 bases: TGTGCCAGCAATCCCACGGGACAGGGGAAGGCTGAAGCTTTCTTT. Encoded protein: CASNPTGQGKAEAFF.

This chain connects TRBV5-4 to TRBJ2-1; TRBD1 matches at 12 bases. With 4 bases clipped from V and 9 bases from J, the junction kept 11 bases outside the gene matches. Germline assignment: CDR1 SGHNT and CDR2 YYREEE (reference sequence). The CDR3 extends over 16 amino acids. The CDR3 loop reads CASSPTPGQGAGEQFF. Written as DNA, the CDR3 is TGTGCCAGCAGCCCAACTCCGGGACAGGGGGCTGGTGAGCAGTTCTTC.

Many counts were recorded for this clonotype. The chain is built from TRBV6-2 or TRBV6-3 and TRBJ2-1, with 8 bases matching TRBD2. The CDR3 is 16 amino acids. After removal of 5 bases from V and 5 bases from J, the junction contained 11 bases not matched to a gene. Germline-derived CDR1 and CDR2 are MNHEY and SVGEGT. The CDR3 DNA is TGTGCCAGCAGTCCCTTTAGGACTAGCACAGACAATGAGCAGTTCTTC. Protein sequence: CASSPFRTSTDNEQFF.